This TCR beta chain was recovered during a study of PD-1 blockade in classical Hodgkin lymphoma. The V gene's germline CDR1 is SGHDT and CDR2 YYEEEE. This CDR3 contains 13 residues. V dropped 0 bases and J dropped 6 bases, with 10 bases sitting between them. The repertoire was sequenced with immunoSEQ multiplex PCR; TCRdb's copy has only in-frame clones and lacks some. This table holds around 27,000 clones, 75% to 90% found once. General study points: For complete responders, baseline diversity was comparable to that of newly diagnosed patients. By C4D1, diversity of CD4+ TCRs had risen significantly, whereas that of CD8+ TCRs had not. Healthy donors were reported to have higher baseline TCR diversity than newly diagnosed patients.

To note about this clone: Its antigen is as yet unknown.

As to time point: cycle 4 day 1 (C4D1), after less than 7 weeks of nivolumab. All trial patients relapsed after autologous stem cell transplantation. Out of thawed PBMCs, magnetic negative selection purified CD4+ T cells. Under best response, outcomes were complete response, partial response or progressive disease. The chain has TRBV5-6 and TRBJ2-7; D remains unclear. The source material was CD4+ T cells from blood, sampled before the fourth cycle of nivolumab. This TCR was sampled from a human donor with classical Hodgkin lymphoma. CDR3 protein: CASSLGGLGEQYF. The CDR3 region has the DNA TGTGCCAGCAGCTTGGGTGGGCTGGGCGAGCAGTACTTC. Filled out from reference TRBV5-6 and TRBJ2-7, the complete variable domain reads DAGVTQSPTHLIKTRGQQVTLRCSPKSGHDTVSWYQQALGQGPQFIFQYYEEEERQRGNFPDRFSGHQFPNYSSELNVNALLLGDSALYLCASSLGGLGEQYFGPGTRLTVT.